This T cell receptor beta chain was identified in a study of molecular identifiers for immune sequencing clone quantification. Each CDR3 protein is one row after TCRdb ran MiXCR on the PCR reads. The repertoire consists of 300,000 to 350,000 distinct CDR3 sequences, with about 21% occurring once and the leading ten covering about 0.81%. To note about this clonotype: This could be a read error, since a much larger clone is one nucleotide away.

The receptor's source is a human donor in good health. Some libraries in this study had Jurkat cell RNA spiked in. The material sequenced was naive CD8+ T cells from blood, with Jurkat cell RNA spiked in. Subset meaning: FACS-sorted CD8+CD4-CCR7+CD45RA+ naive T cells.

CDR3 region: CNVGLGVTDTQYF. CDR3 DNA: TGCAACGTTGGCTTGGGGGTCACAGATACGCAGTATTTT. J is TRBJ2-3 and V is TRBV29-1; possibly TRBD1 or TRBD2 for D (5 bases each). The CDR3 is 13 residues long. Germline CDR1 and CDR2: SQVTM and ANQGSEA.